Listed here are 2 T cell receptor beta chains from one sample, sequenced in a study of CD8 T cells in Susac syndrome (dated 2019 in TCRdb). Receptors were amplified or captured by the immunoSEQ multiplex PCR assay. RNA was extracted using the RNeasy kit, and roughly 0.5 to 1 ug of the RNA was reverse transcribed with random hexamers. TCRdb applied fastp at Q25 and MiXCR to the public reads, then kept only in-frame beta chains. Rows are combined by CDR3 protein, so each entry shows the most common genes and DNA. This sample lists fewer than 200,000 distinct CDR3 sequences; 95% were detected once. The ten largest account for around 0.15% of the sample. The sample taken for sequencing was CD8+ T cells from PBMCs. The receptors shown here come from a human donor with multiple sclerosis.

The chain employs TRBV5-1 and TRBJ1-6; D is undetermined. This CDR3 spans 12 amino acids. V lost 5 bases, J lost 7 bases, and 7 bases lay in between. CDR1 and CDR2 (germline): SGHRS, YFSETQ. Here the CDR3 DNA reads TGCGCCAGCAGATCGGGAAATTCACCCCTCCACTTT. Translating it yields CASRSGNSPLHF.

This chain links TRBV5-1 with TRBJ2-7; 9 nucleotides align to TRBD1. After removal of 5 bases from V and 5 bases from J, the junction contained 11 bases not matched to a gene. The CDR3 totals 15 residues. Per germline, CDR1 SGHRS and CDR2 YFSETQ. The CDR3 bases are TGCGCCAGCAGTAACCCCGGGACAGGGTCCCACGAGCAGTACTTC. This encodes CASSNPGTGSHEQYF.